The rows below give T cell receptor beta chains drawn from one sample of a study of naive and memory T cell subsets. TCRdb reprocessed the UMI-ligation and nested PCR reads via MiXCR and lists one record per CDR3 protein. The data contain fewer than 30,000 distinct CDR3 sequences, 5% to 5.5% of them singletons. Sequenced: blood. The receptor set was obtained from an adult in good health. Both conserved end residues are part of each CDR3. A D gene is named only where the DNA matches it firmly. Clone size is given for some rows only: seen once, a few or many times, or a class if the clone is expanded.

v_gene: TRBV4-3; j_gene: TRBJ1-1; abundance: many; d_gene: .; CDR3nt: TGCGCCAGCAGCCAAGATAGTGGAGGGAACACTGAAGCTTTCTTT; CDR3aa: CASSQDSGGNTEAFF
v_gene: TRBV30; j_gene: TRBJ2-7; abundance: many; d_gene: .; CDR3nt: TGTGCCTGGAGTCCCGGGGGCGGCGAGCAGTACTTC; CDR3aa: CAWSPGGGEQYF
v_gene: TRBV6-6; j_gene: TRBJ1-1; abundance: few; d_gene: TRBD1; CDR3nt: TGTGCCAGCAGTTACTCGGACAGGTCGAACACTGAAGCTTTCTTT; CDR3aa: CASSYSDRSNTEAFF
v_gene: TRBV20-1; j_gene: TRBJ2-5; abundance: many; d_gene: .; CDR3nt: TGCAGTGCCCCTGGGGGCAGCGCACAAGAGACCCAGTACTTC; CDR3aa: CSAPGGSAQETQYF
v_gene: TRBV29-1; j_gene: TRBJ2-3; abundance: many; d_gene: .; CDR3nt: TGCAGCGTAGGAGCTATTAACACAGATACGCAGTATTTT; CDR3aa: CSVGAINTDTQYF
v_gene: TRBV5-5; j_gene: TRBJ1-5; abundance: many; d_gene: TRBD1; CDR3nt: TGTGCCAGCAGCTGGGGGACAGGTATCAATCAGCCCCAGCATTTT; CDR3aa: CASSWGTGINQPQHF
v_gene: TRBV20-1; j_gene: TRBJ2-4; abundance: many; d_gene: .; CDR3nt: TGCAGTGCTAGAGATCGGAGGGCCATTCAGTACTTC; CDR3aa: CSARDRRAIQYF
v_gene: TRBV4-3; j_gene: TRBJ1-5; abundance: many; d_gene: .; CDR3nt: TGCGCCAGCAGCCAAGATCTAACCGGGGCCCAGCCCCAGCATTTT; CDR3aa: CASSQDLTGAQPQHF
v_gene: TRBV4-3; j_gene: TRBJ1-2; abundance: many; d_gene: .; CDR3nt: TGCGCCAGCAGCCAAGATTCGGAGAACTATGGCTACACCTTC; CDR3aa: CASSQDSENYGYTF
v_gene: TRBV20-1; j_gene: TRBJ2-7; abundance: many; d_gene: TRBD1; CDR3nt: TGCAGTGCTAGGGGCCGGACAGGGCCCTACGAGCAGTACTTC; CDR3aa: CSARGRTGPYEQYF
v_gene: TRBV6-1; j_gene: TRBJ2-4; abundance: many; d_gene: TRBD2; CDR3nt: TGTGCCAGCAGTGGGGCTAGCGGGAGGGCCTATAACATTCAGTACTTC; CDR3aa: CASSGASGRAYNIQYF
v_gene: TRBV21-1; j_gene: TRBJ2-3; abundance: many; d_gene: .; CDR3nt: TGTGCCAGCAGCACCCGACAGGGAAAGGTTACAGATACGCAGTATTTT; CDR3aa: CASSTRQGKVTDTQYF
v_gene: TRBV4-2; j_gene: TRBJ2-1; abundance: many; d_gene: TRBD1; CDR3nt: TGTGCCAGCAGCCAAGATTCACGGAGACAGGGGAATGATGAGCAGTTCTTC; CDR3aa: CASSQDSRRQGNDEQFF
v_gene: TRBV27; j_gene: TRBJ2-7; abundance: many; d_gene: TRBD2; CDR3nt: TGTGCCAGCAGTTTAAGGACTAGCCTATACGAGCAGTACTTC; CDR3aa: CASSLRTSLYEQYF
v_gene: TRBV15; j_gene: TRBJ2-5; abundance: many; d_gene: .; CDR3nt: TGTGCCACCAGCAGAGATAGGGGGGAGACCCAGTACTTC; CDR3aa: CATSRDRGETQYF
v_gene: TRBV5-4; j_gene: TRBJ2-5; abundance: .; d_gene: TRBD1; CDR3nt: TGTGCCAGCAGCCCCACCCGGGACAGTAGCCCGAAGACCCAGTACTTC; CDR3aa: CASSPTRDSSPKTQYF
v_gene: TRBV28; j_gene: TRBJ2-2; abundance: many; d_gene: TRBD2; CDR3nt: TGTGCCAGCAGTCTCCGACTAGCCCCCTTCAACACCGGGGAGCTGTTTTTT; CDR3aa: CASSLRLAPFNTGELFF
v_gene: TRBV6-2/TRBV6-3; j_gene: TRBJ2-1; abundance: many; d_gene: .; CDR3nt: TGTGCCAGCAGTCAGGGGCCGGGACCTTCCTACAATGAGCAGTTCTTC; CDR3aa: CASSQGPGPSYNEQFF
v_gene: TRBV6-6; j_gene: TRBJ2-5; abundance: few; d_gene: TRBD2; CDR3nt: TGTGCCAGCAGTCAGGGACTAGCGGGACTGGAGACCCAGTACTTC; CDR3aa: CASSQGLAGLETQYF
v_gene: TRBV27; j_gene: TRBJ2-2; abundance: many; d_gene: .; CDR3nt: TGTGCCAGCATCGCGCAGCCGAACACCGGGGAGCTGTTTTTT; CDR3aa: CASIAQPNTGELFF
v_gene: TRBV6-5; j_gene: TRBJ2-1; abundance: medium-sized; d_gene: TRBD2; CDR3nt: TGTGCCAGCAGCCGCCCGACTAGCGGGAGCTACAATGAGCAGTTCTTC; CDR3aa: CASSRPTSGSYNEQFF
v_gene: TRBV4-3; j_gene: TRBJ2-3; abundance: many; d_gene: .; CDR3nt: TGCGCCAGCAGCCAAGACGCCCTTACGGCAGATACGCAGTATTTT; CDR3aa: CASSQDALTADTQYF
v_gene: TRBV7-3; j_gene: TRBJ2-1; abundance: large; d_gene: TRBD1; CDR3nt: TGTGCCAGCAGCTCGACAGGGGGTGAATACAATGAGCAGTTCTTC; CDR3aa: CASSSTGGEYNEQFF
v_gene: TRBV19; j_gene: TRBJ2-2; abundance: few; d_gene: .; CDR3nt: TGTGCCAGTAGTATAGCTCGCTACGCCGGGGAGCTGTTTTTT; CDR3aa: CASSIARYAGELFF
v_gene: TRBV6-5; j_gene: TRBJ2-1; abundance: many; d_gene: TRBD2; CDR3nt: TGTGCCAGCAGTTACTCGGGAGCGGGGTTCAATGAGCAGTTCTTC; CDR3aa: CASSYSGAGFNEQFF
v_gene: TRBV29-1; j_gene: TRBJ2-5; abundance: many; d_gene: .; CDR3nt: TGCAGCGTCGGGGGTCAGTACCAAGAGACCCAGTACTTC; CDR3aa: CSVGGQYQETQYF
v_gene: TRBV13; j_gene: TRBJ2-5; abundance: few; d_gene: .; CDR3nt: TGTGCCAGCAGCTTATATTCAGGACAAGAGACCCAGTACTTC; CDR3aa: CASSLYSGQETQYF
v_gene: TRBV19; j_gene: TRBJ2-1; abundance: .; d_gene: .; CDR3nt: TGTGCCAGTAGTATCGGGGGATCGACGCCATACAATGAGCAGTTCTTC; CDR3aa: CASSIGGSTPYNEQFF
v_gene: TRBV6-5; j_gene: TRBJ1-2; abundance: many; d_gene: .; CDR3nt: TGTGCCAGCAGTAGAGCGACAGGTCCCTATGGCTACACCTTC; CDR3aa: CASSRATGPYGYTF
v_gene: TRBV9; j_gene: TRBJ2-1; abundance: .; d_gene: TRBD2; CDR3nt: TGTGCCAGCAGCTCTGGGTTACTAGCGGGAGTGTCCTACAATGAGCAGTTCTTC; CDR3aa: CASSSGLLAGVSYNEQFF
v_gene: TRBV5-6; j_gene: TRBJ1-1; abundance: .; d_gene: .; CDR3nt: TGTGCCAGCAGGGACAGTCGTCACACTGAAGCTTTCTTT; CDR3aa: CASRDSRHTEAFF
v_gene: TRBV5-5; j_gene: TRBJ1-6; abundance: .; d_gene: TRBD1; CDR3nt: TGTGCCAGCAGCTTACAGGGGAGTACCTATAATTCACCCCTCCACTTT; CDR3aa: CASSLQGSTYNSPLHF
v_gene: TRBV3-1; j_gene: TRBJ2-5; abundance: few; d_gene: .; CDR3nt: TGTGCCAGCAGCCCCCAAGGGTTGGAGACCCAGTACTTC; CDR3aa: CASSPQGLETQYF
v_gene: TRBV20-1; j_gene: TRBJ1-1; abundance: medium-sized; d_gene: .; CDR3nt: TGCAGTGCCGGGGGACCGGAACTGAACACTGAAGCTTTCTTT; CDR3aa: CSAGGPELNTEAFF
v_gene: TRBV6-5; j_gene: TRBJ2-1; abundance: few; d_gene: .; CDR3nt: TGTGCCAGCAGTATAATGGGACGAGGTAATGAGCAGTTCTTC; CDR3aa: CASSIMGRGNEQFF
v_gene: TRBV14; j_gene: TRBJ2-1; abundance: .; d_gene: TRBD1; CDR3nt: TGTGCCAGCAGCCACTTCGCCTCGGGGACAGGGGGCCGAGATGAGCAGTTCTTC; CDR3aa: CASSHFASGTGGRDEQFF
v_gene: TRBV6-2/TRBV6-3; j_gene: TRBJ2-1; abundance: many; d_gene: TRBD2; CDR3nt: TGTGCCACCAAGACTAGCGGTTACAATGAGCAGTTCTTC; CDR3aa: CATKTSGYNEQFF
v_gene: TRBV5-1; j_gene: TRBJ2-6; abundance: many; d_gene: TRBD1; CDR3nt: TGCGCCAGCAGCTTGGAGACACAGGGGGCCCTCCGCTCTGGGGCCAACGTCCTGACTTTC; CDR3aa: CASSLETQGALRSGANVLTF
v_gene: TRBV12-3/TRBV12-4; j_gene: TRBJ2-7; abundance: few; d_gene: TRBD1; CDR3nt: TGTGCCAGCAGCCCCGGGACAGGCGTTCCCAAGGAGTACTTC; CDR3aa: CASSPGTGVPKEYF
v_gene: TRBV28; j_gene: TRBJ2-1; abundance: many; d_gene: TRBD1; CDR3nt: TGTGCCAGCAGGGGGACAGGGGGCCACTCCTACAATGAGCAGTTCTTC; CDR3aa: CASRGTGGHSYNEQFF
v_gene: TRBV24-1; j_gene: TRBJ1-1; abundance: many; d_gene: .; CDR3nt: TGTGCCACCAGTGATCCTCGGGACCTTTGGAGCACTGAAGCTTTCTTT; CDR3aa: CATSDPRDLWSTEAFF
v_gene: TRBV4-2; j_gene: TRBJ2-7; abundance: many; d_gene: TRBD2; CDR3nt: TGTGCCAGCAGCCCCGTGGTGGGACTAGCGGGAGCATCCGATTACGAGCAGTACTTC; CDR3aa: CASSPVVGLAGASDYEQYF
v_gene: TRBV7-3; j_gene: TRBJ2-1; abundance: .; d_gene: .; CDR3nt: TGTGCCAGCAGCTTCCTGGGGCCCAGCTCCTACAATGAGCAGTTCTTC; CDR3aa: CASSFLGPSSYNEQFF
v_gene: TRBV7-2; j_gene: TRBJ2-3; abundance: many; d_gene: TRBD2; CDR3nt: TGTGCCAGCAGCTTATATCTAGCGGGAGGGCCCACAGATACGCAGTATTTT; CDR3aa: CASSLYLAGGPTDTQYF
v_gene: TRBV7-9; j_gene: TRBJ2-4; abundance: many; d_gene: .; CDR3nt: TGTGCCAGCAGCTTTGAGCCTAAACAGATTCAGTACTTC; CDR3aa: CASSFEPKQIQYF
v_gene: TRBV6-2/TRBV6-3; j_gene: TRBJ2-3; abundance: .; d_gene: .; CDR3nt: TGTGCCAGCAGCCTTCCCGGGATCGGCTCCACAGATACGCAGTATTTT; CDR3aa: CASSLPGIGSTDTQYF
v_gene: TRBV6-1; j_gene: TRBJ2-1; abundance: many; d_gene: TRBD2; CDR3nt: TGTGCCAGCAGATTAGCGGGAGGGTCCTACAATGAGCAGTTCTTC; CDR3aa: CASRLAGGSYNEQFF
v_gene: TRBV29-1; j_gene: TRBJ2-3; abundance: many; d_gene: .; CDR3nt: TGCAGCGCCTCAAGCAGGTACAGCACAGATACGCAGTATTTT; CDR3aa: CSASSRYSTDTQYF
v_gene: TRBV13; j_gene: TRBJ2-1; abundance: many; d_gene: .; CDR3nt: TGTGCCAGCAGCTCCGGGACTTTAATGGGGTTCTTC; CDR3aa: CASSSGTLMGFF
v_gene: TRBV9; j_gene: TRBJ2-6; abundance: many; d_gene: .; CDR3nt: TGTGCCAGCAGCAAGCTCGGGATGGCTGGGGCCAACGTCCTGACTTTC; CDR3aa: CASSKLGMAGANVLTF
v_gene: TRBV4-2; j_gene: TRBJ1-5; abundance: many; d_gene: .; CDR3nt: TGTGCCAGCAGCCAAAACAGGGGCAATCAGCCCCAGCATTTT; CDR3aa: CASSQNRGNQPQHF
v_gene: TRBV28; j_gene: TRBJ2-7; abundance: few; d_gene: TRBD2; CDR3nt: TGTGCCAGCGGCCTGGGAGGGAAGGTAGCGGGAGGGCCCGGCGAGCAGTACTTC; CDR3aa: CASGLGGKVAGGPGEQYF
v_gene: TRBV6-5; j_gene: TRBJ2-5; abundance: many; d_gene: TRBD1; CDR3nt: TGTGCCAGCACCCATACGGGGGGACAGGGGTGGGAGACCCAGTACTTC; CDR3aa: CASTHTGGQGWETQYF
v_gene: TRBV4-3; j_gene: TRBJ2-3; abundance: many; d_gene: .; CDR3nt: TGCGCCAGCAGCCAAGCGGCCTACCATGATGGTACGCAGTATTTT; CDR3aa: CASSQAAYHDGTQYF
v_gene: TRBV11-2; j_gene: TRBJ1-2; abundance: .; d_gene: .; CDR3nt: TGTGCCAGCAGCCCCCGCTCCAACTATGGCTACACCTTC; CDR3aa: CASSPRSNYGYTF
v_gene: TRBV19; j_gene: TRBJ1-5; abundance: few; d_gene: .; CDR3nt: TGTGCCAGTAGTCCTCAACTAGGCGATAGCAATCAGCCCCAGCATTTT; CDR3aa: CASSPQLGDSNQPQHF
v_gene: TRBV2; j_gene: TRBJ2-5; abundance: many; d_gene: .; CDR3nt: TGTGCCAGCGGTGAGGACAGCCAAGAGACCCAGTACTTC; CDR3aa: CASGEDSQETQYF
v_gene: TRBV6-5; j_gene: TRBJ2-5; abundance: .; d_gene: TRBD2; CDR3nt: TGTGCCAGCAGTAGACTAGCGGGAGGGGGTGAGACCCAGTACTTC; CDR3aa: CASSRLAGGGETQYF
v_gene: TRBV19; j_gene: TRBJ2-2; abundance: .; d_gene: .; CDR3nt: TGTGCCAGTAGTATCGGCAGGGGGGGAGCCGGGGAGCTGTTTTTT; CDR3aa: CASSIGRGGAGELFF